Listed below are T cell receptor beta chains from one sample, sequenced in a study of blood T cell repertoires in COVID-19. Libraries were prepared by immunoSEQ multiplex PCR; TCRdb keeps only in-frame clonotypes and omits some of them. The profile shows approximately 150,000 clones, 80% to 90% of them singletons. The sample was PBMCs or T cells enriched from blood (not recorded which). The receptors come from a woman in her fifties or sixties with acute COVID-19. CDR3s include the opening cysteine and the closing phenylalanine or tryptophan. D genes are given only for firm matches. Rows may omit the clone size; those that give it use once, few, many or a size class.

D gene: NA; J gene: TRBJ2-1; V gene: TRBV6-4; clone size: NA; CDR3 protein: CASSDSGGIAANEQFF; CDR3 DNA: TGTGCCAGCAGTGACTCGGGCGGGATAGCGGCCAATGAGCAGTTCTTC
D gene: TRBD2; J gene: TRBJ2-1; V gene: TRBV3-1/TRBV3-2; clone size: few; CDR3 protein: CASSLVLAGLGNEQFF; CDR3 DNA: TGTGCCAGCAGCCTCGTACTAGCGGGGTTAGGGAATGAGCAGTTCTTC
D gene: TRBD2; J gene: TRBJ2-7; V gene: TRBV7-8; clone size: NA; CDR3 protein: CASSPPGLVHEQYF; CDR3 DNA: TGTGCCAGCAGCCCCCCGGGACTAGTCCACGAGCAGTACTTC
D gene: NA; J gene: TRBJ2-5; V gene: TRBV11-3; clone size: NA; CDR3 protein: CASSPQIRETQYF; CDR3 DNA: TGTGCCAGCAGCCCTCAGATTCGTGAGACCCAGTACTTC
D gene: NA; J gene: TRBJ1-2; V gene: TRBV9; clone size: few; CDR3 protein: CASTPASYGYTF; CDR3 DNA: TGTGCCAGCACTCCCGCGTCATATGGCTACACCTTC
D gene: NA; J gene: TRBJ2-2; V gene: TRBV21-1; clone size: NA; CDR3 protein: CASSTTTGVKSSPPGELFF; CDR3 DNA: TGTGCCAGCAGCACGACGACAGGGGTTAAAAGCTCCCCACCAGGGGAGCTGTTTTTT
D gene: TRBD2; J gene: TRBJ2-1; V gene: TRBV9; clone size: NA; CDR3 protein: CASSPTGLAGGEQFF; CDR3 DNA: TGTGCCAGCAGCCCCACAGGACTAGCGGGAGGGGAGCAGTTCTTC
D gene: TRBD1; J gene: TRBJ2-2; V gene: TRBV9; clone size: NA; CDR3 protein: CASSQGQGANTGELFF; CDR3 DNA: TGTGCCAGCAGCCAGGGACAGGGGGCCAACACCGGGGAGCTGTTTTTT
D gene: TRBD1; J gene: TRBJ1-4; V gene: TRBV6-5; clone size: NA; CDR3 protein: CASSLQGREKLFF; CDR3 DNA: TGTGCCAGCAGTTTACAGGGGCGTGAAAAACTGTTTTTT
D gene: TRBD2; J gene: TRBJ2-1; V gene: TRBV4-1; clone size: NA; CDR3 protein: CASSQTSQRERKFEQFF; CDR3 DNA: TGCGCCAGCAGCCAGACTTCCCAGCGGGAGCGGAAGTTCGAGCAGTTCTTC
D gene: NA; J gene: TRBJ2-1; V gene: TRBV16; clone size: NA; CDR3 protein: CASSQSNARVGRVSVQFF; CDR3 DNA: TGTGCCAGCAGCCAATCGAACGCGAGGGTAGGTAGAGTTTCGGTACAGTTCTTC
D gene: TRBD2; J gene: TRBJ2-5; V gene: TRBV6-5; clone size: NA; CDR3 protein: CASSSSLAGFETQYF; CDR3 DNA: TGTGCCAGCAGTTCCTCACTAGCGGGATTTGAGACCCAGTACTTC
D gene: TRBD1; J gene: TRBJ1-3; V gene: TRBV13; clone size: NA; CDR3 protein: CASSSGTGGVGNTIYF; CDR3 DNA: TGTGCCAGCAGCTCCGGGACAGGGGGCGTTGGGAACACCATATATTTT
D gene: TRBD2; J gene: TRBJ2-6; V gene: TRBV9; clone size: NA; CDR3 protein: CASSVASAGGPGANVLTF; CDR3 DNA: TGTGCCAGCAGCGTAGCATCTGCGGGAGGGCCTGGGGCCAACGTCCTGACTTTC
D gene: NA; J gene: TRBJ1-3; V gene: TRBV25-1; clone size: NA; CDR3 protein: CASSELVASSGNTIYF; CDR3 DNA: TGTGCCAGCAGTGAATTGGTAGCGAGCTCTGGAAACACCATATATTTT
D gene: NA; J gene: TRBJ1-5; V gene: TRBV25-1; clone size: once; CDR3 protein: CASSELYSNQPQHF; CDR3 DNA: TGTGCCAGCAGTGAACTATATAGCAATCAGCCCCAGCATTTT
D gene: NA; J gene: TRBJ1-4; V gene: TRBV19; clone size: once; CDR3 protein: CASSIGREEVEKLFF; CDR3 DNA: TGTGCCAGTAGTATTGGCAGGGAGGAGGTTGAAAAACTGTTTTTT
D gene: TRBD2; J gene: TRBJ2-1; V gene: TRBV3-1/TRBV3-2; clone size: NA; CDR3 protein: CASSQDVTSGKGSYNEQFF; CDR3 DNA: TGTGCCAGCAGCCAAGATGTCACTAGCGGGAAGGGGTCCTACAATGAGCAGTTCTTC
D gene: NA; J gene: TRBJ2-7; V gene: TRBV6-5; clone size: NA; CDR3 protein: CASSQGGFYEQYF; CDR3 DNA: TGTGCCAGCAGCCAGGGGGGATTCTACGAGCAGTACTTC